This T cell receptor beta chain was identified in a study of blood T cell repertoires in COVID-19. Study context: Acute and convalescent COVID-19 specimens originated in the United States, Italy and Spain.

This clone has a handful of counts. With 3 bases removed from V and 4 bases from J, the gap between germline ends came to 15 bases. In germline, CDR1 is WNHNN, CDR2 SYGVQD (reference sequence). The CDR3 runs 15 residues. In the original analysis: Amplification with reference gene primers provided the estimates of nucleated cell counts. Assay used: immunoSEQ multiplex PCR; TCRdb lists only in-frame clones, some missing. From that table come the V and J calls and clone size; the DNA was used to work out D and trimming. The data show about 94,000 clones, about four fifths seen once. The origin of this receptor is a man between 60 and 75 years old with acute or convalescent COVID-19. The material sequenced was peripheral blood. V gene TRBV10-1 combines with J gene TRBJ1-1; perhaps TRBD1 as D (6 bases). DNA for the CDR3: TGCGCCAGCAGTGAATACAGGGATTTGACCACTGAAGCTTTCTTT. Encoded protein: CASSEYRDLTTEAFF.